The present entry profiles one T cell receptor (beta chain) with its context. Its antigen is as yet unknown. V gave up 5 bases and J gave up 2 bases; unmatched junction bases: 10. Germline lookup yields CDR1 MDHEN and CDR2 SYDVKM. This CDR3 has 16 amino acids. The source of the sample is a study of shared clonotypes between healthy human individuals. Whole-study context: Per donor, CD8 memory used one plate, CD8 naive used two, CD4 memory used three and CD4 naive used three.

Here immunoSEQ multiplex PCR was the method, and the copy in TCRdb shows in-frame clones only, minus some. The sample carries about 2.2 million clones, approximately 92% recorded once. Study results and caveats: Clonotypes which were not shared had lower generation probabilities than clonotypes that all four donors shared.

Naive CD8 cells lacked CD45RO and underwent positive selection for CCR7, leaving out terminally differentiated effector memory CD45RA+ cells. Sequenced material: naive CD8+ T cells from PBMCs. This receptor was identified in a young man in good health. Some clones in this sample may be carry-over from other donors' samples. This chain links TRBV28 with TRBJ2-3, with TRBD2 identical over 7 bases. The DNA for the CDR3 is TGTGCCAGCAGTCCCCCGGGGGACTACCTCACAGATACGCAGTATTTT. This codes for CASSPPGDYLTDTQYF. Together with reference TRBV28 and TRBJ2-3, the CDR3 gives the full variable domain: DVKVTQSSRYLVKRTGEKVFLECVQDMDHENMFWYRQDPGLGLRLIYFSYDVKMKEKGDIPEGYSVSREKKERFSLILESASTNQTSMYLCASSPPGDYLTDTQYFGPGTRLTVL.